A single sample gave rise to the 9 T cell receptor beta chains below, sequenced in a study of Ad26.COV2.S vaccination and SARS-CoV-2 variants. Documented treatment: 15 to 20 received Ad26.COV2.S at low or high dose, single or two shots; roughly five received placebo; per-sample allocation not given. Specimen acquisition occurred on day 63 following the initial vaccine or placebo injection. Generated by immunoSEQ multiplex PCR, the TCRdb table keeps only in-frame clones and is missing some. The data show 350,000 to 450,000 clones, 80% to 95% seen once. The sample consisted of peripheral blood, taken in a trial of Ad26.COV2.S vaccine versus placebo. The origin of the receptors is a person between 18 and 65 years old who received the Ad26.COV2.S COVID-19 vaccine or a placebo.

V usage is TRBV7-6 and J usage is TRBJ1-1; D perhaps matches TRBD1 (6 bases). Trimming took 4 bases from V and 3 from J, leaving 12 bases between them. Germline V gene sequence: CDR1 SGHVS, CDR2 FNYEAQ. CDR3 length: 14 residues. CDR3 nucleotides: TGTGCCAGCAGCTGGACAGCCGGGGACACTGAAGCTTTCTTT. Translated: CASSWTAGDTEAFF.

The chain combines TRBV30 with TRBJ1-5; no definite D call. This CDR3 contains 14 residues. V was shortened by 0 bases and J by 9 bases, with 15 bases between the two germline ends. Germline loops: CDR1 GTSNPN, CDR2 SVGIG (reference sequence). The CDR3 loop reads CAWSVLTAWTPQHF. The DNA of the CDR3 is TGTGCCTGGAGTGTACTTACGGCTTGGACGCCCCAGCATTTT. Full variable domain (remainder filled in from reference TRBV30 and TRBJ1-5): SQTIHQWPATLVQPVGSPLSLECTVEGTSNPNLYWYRQAAGRGLQLLFYSVGIGQISSEVPQNLSASRPQDRQFILSSKKLLLSDSGFYLCAWSVLTAWTPQHFGDGTRLSIL.

The chain recombines TRBV3-1 (or the pseudogene TRBV3-2) with TRBJ1-1; TRBD1 might be the D (5 bases). The ends were cut back, 1 base at V and 5 bases at J, with 23 bases in the middle. The CDR3 loop spans 18 amino acids. The germline CDR1 and CDR2 sequences are LGHDT and YNNKEL (reference sequence). The CDR3 spells CASSQVALGLVGDTEAFF. The CDR3 coding sequence is TGTGCCAGCAGCCAAGTAGCATTGGGGCTGGTGGGGGATACTGAAGCTTTCTTT.

J is TRBJ1-4 and V is TRBV5-1; possibly TRBD1 for D (6 bases). V lost 0 bases, J lost 5 bases, and 8 bases lay in between. The CDR3 extends over 14 amino acids. Germline CDR1 reads SGHRS; CDR2 reads YFSETQ. CDR3 DNA sequence: TGCGCCAGCAGCTTGGGACAGGAAAATGAAAAACTGTTTTTT. It yields the protein CASSLGQENEKLFF.

The chain employs TRBV12-5 and TRBJ2-2; D gene uncertain. This CDR3 has 13 amino acids. The V gene lost 4 bases and the J gene lost 1 base, with 4 bases spanning the gap. Germline CDR1 is LGHNT and CDR2 is FRNRAP. Here the CDR3 reads CASGSGNTGELFF. CDR3 bases: TGTGCTAGTGGTTCGGGGAACACCGGGGAGCTGTTTTTT. Supplemented by reference TRBV12-5 and TRBJ2-2, the full variable domain reads DARVTQTPRHKVTEMGQEVTMRCQPILGHNTVFWYRQTMMQGLELLAYFRNRAPLDDSGMPKDRFSAEMPDATLATLKIQPSEPRDSAVYFCASGSGNTGELFFGEGSRLTVL.

The CDR3 region has the DNA TGTGCCAGCAGCTCTCACGGCTATGAAAAACTGTTTTTT. Translating it yields CASSSHGYEKLFF. The chain couples TRBV5-4 to TRBJ1-4; D call uncertain. This CDR3 spans 13 amino acids. Deletions cut 3 bases from V and 6 bases from J, with 9 bases between. Germline V CDR1 and CDR2: SGHNT, YYREEE (reference sequence). Complete variable domain (other parts from reference TRBV5-4 and TRBJ1-4): ETGVTQSPTHLIKTRGQQVTLRCSSQSGHNTVSWYQQALGQGPQFIFQYYREEENGRGNFPPRFSGLQFPNYSSELNVNALELDDSALYLCASSSHGYEKLFFGSGTQLSVL.

The genes are TRBV7-2 and TRBJ1-6; D perhaps matches TRBD1 (6 bases). Germline CDR1 SGHTA, CDR2 FQGNSA. The V end lost 4 bases, the J end lost 2 bases, and 12 bases lay between the germline ends. There are 16 residues in the CDR3. The CDR3 region has the DNA TGTGCCAGCAGCTCTACAGGGTTAACCTATAATTCACCCCTCCACTTT. This encodes CASSSTGLTYNSPLHF.

This chain connects TRBV6-1 to TRBJ2-7; D is unclear. Per germline, CDR1 MNHNS and CDR2 SASEGT. The CDR3 length is 17 residues. V dropped 0 bases and J dropped 2 bases, with 17 bases sitting between them. The CDR3 region is CASSEAGPFKSAYEQYF. CDR3 DNA: TGTGCCAGCAGTGAAGCGGGCCCGTTCAAATCGGCCTACGAGCAGTACTTC.

The V and J genes are TRBV7-2 and TRBJ2-5; D is unresolved. The CDR3 extends over 13 amino acids. Germline assignment: CDR1 SGHTA and CDR2 FQGNSA. Deletions cut 4 bases from V and 0 bases from J, with 6 bases between. The CDR3: CASSSGYQETQYF. The DNA of the CDR3 is TGTGCCAGCAGCTCCGGGTACCAAGAGACCCAGTACTTC.